A selection of T cell receptor beta chains follows, all from one sample in a study of T cells in Graves' hyperthyroidism and ophthalmopathy. TCRdb ran MiXCR on the multiplex PCR reads and lists one entry per CDR3 protein. The sample includes fewer than 250,000 distinct CDR3 sequences, about a sixth of them seen just once. The source material was blood. The receptors shown here come from a man aged 45-60 years with Graves' hyperthyroidism. The CDR3 runs from the conserved cysteine through the conserved F or W. D genes are given only for firm matches. Rows give clone size only sometimes, using once, few, many, or a class for an expanded clone.

v_gene	abundance	d_gene	j_gene	CDR3nt	CDR3aa
TRBV2	many	.	TRBJ1-2	TGTGCCAGCAGTGTGGGGGGGGGCCACTATGGCTACACCTTC	CASSVGGGHYGYTF
TRBV14	few	.	TRBJ2-3	TGTGCCAGCAGCCAAGCGGACCCGTGGGCCGGGGAGCTCACAGATACGCAGTATTTT	CASSQADPWAGELTDTQYF
TRBV4-1	.	TRBD2	TRBJ2-7	TGCGCCAGCAGCCAGAGGGGACTAGCTGACGGAGGCGAGCAGTACTTC	CASSQRGLADGGEQYF
TRBV12-3/TRBV12-4	many	TRBD1	TRBJ1-5	TGTGCCAGCAGCAGGGGGCGCGGTCAGCCCCAGCATTTT	CASSRGRGQPQHF
TRBV5-8	.	TRBD1	TRBJ1-5	TGTGCCAGCAGGTTTTACACGGGACAGGGTGATCAGCCCCAGCATTTT	CASRFYTGQGDQPQHF
TRBV11-2	.	.	TRBJ2-3	TGTGCCAGCAGCTTATACCTAGCGAGCACAGATACGCAGTATTTT	CASSLYLASTDTQYF
TRBV19	.	TRBD1	TRBJ1-2	TGTGCCAGTAGTTTCGGACAGGGGGGTAACTATGGCTACACCTTC	CASSFGQGGNYGYTF
TRBV4-3	.	.	TRBJ2-1	TGCGCCAGCAGCCAAGGACTAGGGGACGGTTCCTACAATGAGCAGTTCTTC	CASSQGLGDGSYNEQFF
TRBV13	many	TRBD2	TRBJ2-3	TGTGCCAGCAGCCCCGGGACTAGCGGGAGGGGAAGGACAGATACGCAGTATTTT	CASSPGTSGRGRTDTQYF
TRBV5-1	few	TRBD1	TRBJ2-3	TGCGCCAGTACTGACAGGGTGATAGCAGATACGCAGTATTTT	CASTDRVIADTQYF
TRBV29-1	many	.	TRBJ2-5	TGCAGCGTTGGGGGCCATCAAGAGACCCAGTACTTC	CSVGGHQETQYF
TRBV28	many	TRBD1	TRBJ1-1	TGTGCCAGCAGCCGACAGGGAAGGGCCACTGAAGCTTTCTTT	CASSRQGRATEAFF
TRBV4-1	.	.	TRBJ2-1	TGCGCCAGCAGCCAGCCCTCTTCCAGGGTCAATGAGCAGTTCTTC	CASSQPSSRVNEQFF
TRBV29-1	.	.	TRBJ2-7	TGCAGCGTTCGGAACCCCAGCTCCTACGAGCAGTACTTC	CSVRNPSSYEQYF
TRBV6-2/TRBV6-3	.	.	TRBJ2-1	TGTGCCAGCAGGTTTCTAGATAGGGGTGAGCAGTTCTTC	CASRFLDRGEQFF
TRBV30	few	TRBD2	TRBJ2-1	TGTGCCTGGGGACTAGCGGGAGATGAGCAGTTCTTC	CAWGLAGDEQFF
TRBV2	many	.	TRBJ2-7	TGTGCCAGCAGTGTTAGGGGGTACGAGCAGTACTTC	CASSVRGYEQYF
TRBV15	few	.	TRBJ2-1	TGTGCCCGAAGAGTGGACCACTACAATGAGCAGTTCTTC	CARRVDHYNEQFF
TRBV6-2/TRBV6-3	.	TRBD2	TRBJ2-1	TGTGCCAGCAGACACCCGTGGATATTCTACGGGGGGGCCCACAATGAGCAGTTCTTC	CASRHPWIFYGGAHNEQFF
TRBV20-1	.	TRBD1	TRBJ2-3	TGCAGTGCTGGGGACAGGGCAGATACGCAGTATTTT	CSAGDRADTQYF
TRBV20-1	.	.	TRBJ2-6	TGCAGTGCTAGAGATAGGGGCGGGGTGGGCTCTGGGGCCAACGTCCTGACTTTC	CSARDRGGVGSGANVLTF
TRBV9	few	TRBD2	TRBJ2-3	TGTGCCAGCAGCGTAACTAGCGGGAGGGCCGGGACAGATACGCAGTATTTT	CASSVTSGRAGTDTQYF
TRBV29-1	many	TRBD1	TRBJ1-2	TGCAGCGTCGGGACAGGGGACTATGGCTACACCTTC	CSVGTGDYGYTF
TRBV5-6	.	TRBD2	TRBJ2-1	TGTGCCAGCAGCTTGTGGACTAGCGGTAGCTCCTACAATGAGCAGTTCTTC	CASSLWTSGSSYNEQFF
TRBV7-6	many	TRBD2	TRBJ2-1	TGTGCCAGCAGCTCCTTTGGCGGGAGTTCCTACAATGAGCAGTTCTTC	CASSSFGGSSYNEQFF
TRBV12-3/TRBV12-4	.	TRBD1	TRBJ1-2	TGTGCCAGCAGTACCCGGACAGGAACCCACTTGGGGCTTGGCTACACCTTC	CASSTRTGTHLGLGYTF
TRBV7-9	many	TRBD1	TRBJ1-1	TGTGCCAGCAGCTTAGAGTGGACAGGTCAAGCTTTCTTT	CASSLEWTGQAFF
TRBV9	few	.	TRBJ2-7	TGTGCCAGCAGCCCTGGGGGGCCCTATCCCTACGAGCAGTACTTC	CASSPGGPYPYEQYF
TRBV6-1	few	TRBD1	TRBJ1-2	TGTGCCAGCAGTAACCCGAACGGACAGGGGGCTTCAGCTAACTATGGCTACACCTTC	CASSNPNGQGASANYGYTF
TRBV3-1	few	TRBD2	TRBJ2-7	TGTGCCAGCAGCCGACGGTATCCTAGCGGGAGTGGATTTTTCTCCTACGAGCAGTACTTC	CASSRRYPSGSGFFSYEQYF
TRBV11-2	many	TRBD2	TRBJ2-1	TGTGCCAGCAGCTTACTAGGCGGGAGGGGGAATGAGCAGTTCTTC	CASSLLGGRGNEQFF
TRBV7-2	few	.	TRBJ1-2	TGTGCCAGCAGCTTACCGGACCAGCCTCGGGGCTACACCTTC	CASSLPDQPRGYTF
TRBV5-1	.	TRBD2	TRBJ2-7	TGCGCCAGCAGCTTGGCGGCTAGCGGGAGAGGCTACGAGCAGTACTTC	CASSLAASGRGYEQYF
TRBV19	few	.	TRBJ1-1	TGTGCCAGTAGGGTCCAACGGGACACTGAAGCTTTCTTT	CASRVQRDTEAFF
TRBV29-1	few	TRBD2	TRBJ2-1	TGCAGCGCTGAGCCGGGACTAGCGGGAGTACACTCCTACAATGAGCAGTTCTTC	CSAEPGLAGVHSYNEQFF
TRBV24-1	few	.	TRBJ1-2	TGTGCCACCAGTGATGGCGGAACTAACTATGGCTACACCTTC	CATSDGGTNYGYTF
TRBV5-5	many	TRBD1	TRBJ1-1	TGTGCCAGCAGCTCCCATCGACAGGGCAGGTCGAACACTGAAGCTTTCTTT	CASSSHRQGRSNTEAFF
TRBV5-1	.	.	TRBJ2-7	TGCGCCAGCAGCTTGGCACAGGGCGCGGGCGAGCAGTACTTC	CASSLAQGAGEQYF
TRBV6-4	few	.	TRBJ1-1	TGTGCCAGCACCGAGGAGGCAGATTTCACTGAAGCTTTCTTT	CASTEEADFTEAFF
TRBV28	many	.	TRBJ2-3	TGTGCCAGCCGAGGGGCAGGACCCACAGATACGCAGTATTTT	CASRGAGPTDTQYF
TRBV30	few	TRBD2	TRBJ2-5	TGTGCCTGGAGTCCGCCGACTAGCGGGAGGCCTCTGTACTTC	CAWSPPTSGRPLYF
TRBV20-1	few	TRBD2	TRBJ2-3	TGCAGTGCTACTGGGGCTAGCGGCAGCACAGATACGCAGTATTTT	CSATGASGSTDTQYF
TRBV24-1	many	TRBD2	TRBJ2-2	TGTGCCACCAGTGGCGGGAGGGAGGCCGGGGAGCTGTTTTTT	CATSGGREAGELFF